The 22 T cell receptor beta chains reported below all come from one sample, sequenced in a study. TCRdb used MiXCR to reprocess the RT-PCR reads, holding one entry per CDR3 protein. The sample lists more than 550,000 distinct CDR3 sequences; about 14% were seen once. Sample: memory CD4+ T cells from blood. The receptors originated from a female donor in good health, serving as a healthy control.

The V gene is TRBV24-1, the J gene TRBJ2-2, with D tentatively TRBD1 (5 bases). CDR1 and CDR2 from the germline V gene are KGHDR and SFDVKD. This CDR3 has 14 residues. The V and J ends lost 1 base and 6 bases respectively, with 8 bases between them. The CDR3 sequence: CATSDFRAAGELFF. The CDR3 nucleotides are TGTGCCACCAGTGATTTCAGGGCCGCCGGGGAGCTGTTTTTT.

The chain has TRBV5-1 and TRBJ2-1, with D maybe TRBD2 (6 bases). CDR1 SGHRS and CDR2 YFSETQ come from the germline V gene. The ends were cut back, 3 bases at V and 0 bases at J, with 13 bases in the middle. The CDR3 runs 16 residues. The CDR3 DNA reads as TGCGCCAGCAGCTCCGGGAGCGGGCCCTCCTACAATGAGCAGTTCTTC. Its protein is CASSSGSGPSYNEQFF. Using reference TRBV5-1 and TRBJ2-1 for the parts outside the CDR3, the full variable domain is KAGVTQTPRYLIKTRGQQVTLSCSPISGHRSVSWYQQTPGQGLQFLFEYFSETQRNKGNFPGRFSGRQFSNSRSEMNVSTLELGDSALYLCASSSGSGPSYNEQFFGPGTRLTVL.

In this sample, this clonotype turned up many times. The J gene is TRBJ2-5, the V gene TRBV5-1, with D possibly matching TRBD1 (6 bases). In germline, CDR1 is SGHRS, CDR2 YFSETQ. This CDR3 region has 14 residues. V lost 0 bases and J 5 bases, leaving 11 bases between the germline ends. The CDR3 is CASSLAQGSETQYF. CDR3 nucleotide sequence: TGCGCCAGCAGCTTGGCTCAGGGGTCGGAGACCCAGTACTTC.

This clonotype was seen more than once but under ten times. The J gene is TRBJ1-4, the V gene TRBV6-2 or TRBV6-3; D not resolved. The germline CDR1 and CDR2 sequences are MNHEY and SVGEGT. V was shortened by 2 bases and J by 5 bases, with 12 bases between the two germline ends. The CDR3 sequence is 15 residues long. Here the CDR3 DNA reads TGTGCCAGCAGTTACGCCTTCCGGTTAAATGAAAAACTGTTTTTT. It specifies CASSYAFRLNEKLFF.

This rearrangement joins TRBV7-8 to TRBJ2-7, with 7 positions matching TRBD2. The CDR3 is 12 amino acids. Germline CDR1 SGHVS, CDR2 FQNEAQ. V lost 7 bases and J lost 9; bases outside the gene matches: 9. CDR3 coding DNA: TGTGCCAGCAAGGTGGGCGGCGGGGGGCAGTACTTC. Translated: CASKVGGGGQYF.

This clonotype occurred a few times. The chain joins TRBV5-1 to TRBJ1-2; D possibly corresponds to TRBD1 (6 bases). Per germline, CDR1 SGHRS and CDR2 YFSETQ. Trimming removed 2 bases from V and 8 bases from J, with 13 bases in between. This CDR3 comprises 13 residues. The CDR3, as DNA: TGCGCCAGCAGCTTTGCCACAGGGCAGGGCTACACCTTC. Its protein is CASSFATGQGYTF.

This clonotype came up many times. This chain uses TRBV5-1 with TRBJ2-1; TRBD1 agrees at 7 bases. The germline CDR1 and CDR2 sequences are SGHRS and YFSETQ. The CDR3 is made up of 16 amino acids. J gave up 6 bases and V 4 bases, and 13 bases lay outside the gene matches. The CDR3 here is CASSVTGSRNGNEQFF. The CDR3 coding sequence is TGCGCCAGCAGCGTGACAGGGAGCCGAAACGGCAATGAGCAGTTCTTC.

J is TRBJ2-5 and V is TRBV12-3 or TRBV12-4; 9 nucleotides line up with TRBD2. After removal of 5 bases from V and 5 bases from J, the junction contained 9 bases not matched to a gene. The length of the CDR3 is 15 residues. CDR3 bases: TGTGCCAGCAGTGATACTCGCGGGGGGGGGGAGACCCAGTACTTC. Protein sequence: CASSDTRGGGETQYF.

This clonotype was counted at least ten times. The rearrangement joins TRBV6-5 to TRBJ2-7; D unresolved. The germline V and J ends were trimmed by 5 bases and 1 base, with 9 bases remaining between them. Germline V CDR1 and CDR2: MNHEY, SVGAGI. The CDR3 has 13 amino acids. The CDR3 sequence is CASSGHQSYEQYF. CDR3 bases: TGTGCCAGCAGTGGGCACCAGTCCTACGAGCAGTACTTC.

The chain couples TRBV27 to TRBJ1-5; D gene ambiguous. The ends were cut back, 6 bases at V and 0 bases at J, with 12 bases in the middle. CDR3 length equals 15 residues. In germline, CDR1 is MNHEY, CDR2 SMNVEV (reference sequence). The CDR3 nucleotides are TGTGCCAGCAGCGAAGGGCGATATAGCAATCAGCCCCAGCATTTT. This encodes CASSEGRYSNQPQHF.

The chain has TRBV28 and TRBJ2-7; 7 bases are shared with TRBD1. Unmatched junction bases numbered 7, after V lost 5 bases and J lost 0 bases. This CDR3 is built from 15 residues. Germline CDR1 and CDR2: MDHEN and SYDVKM. The chain's CDR3 is CASSVLGTVSYEQYF. The CDR3 DNA reads TGTGCCAGCAGTGTCCTCGGGACAGTCTCCTACGAGCAGTACTTC.

The rearrangement links TRBV19 to TRBJ1-5; 7 nucleotides match TRBD1. The CDR3 runs 17 residues. The V segment lost 4 bases and the J segment 2 bases; nucleotides outside the gene matches: 11. Germline V gene lookup returns CDR1 LNHDA and CDR2 SQIVND (reference sequence). CDR3 loop: CASSRMIGGRGNQPQHF. As DNA, the CDR3 is TGTGCCAGTAGTAGGATGATAGGGGGCAGGGGCAATCAGCCCCAGCATTTT.

The chain carries TRBV20-1 and TRBJ1-1, with TRBD1 as a possible D gene (6 bases). Germline values: CDR1 DFQATT, CDR2 SNEGSKA (reference sequence). The CDR3 sequence is 12 residues long. The V gene lost 6 bases and the J gene lost 9 bases, with 17 bases spanning the gap. The CDR3 bases are TGCAGTGCCTCCAGGGGACGAACCCAAGCTTTCTTT. Residues: CSASRGRTQAFF.

At least ten counts were recorded for this clonotype. The rearrangement links TRBV6-6 to TRBJ2-1; no reliable D call. The CDR3 contains 16 residues. V lost 6 bases, J lost 2 bases, and 17 bases lay in between. The germline CDR1 and CDR2 sequences are MNHNY and SVGAGI (reference sequence). CDR3 loop: CASSPAIKFAYNEQFF. The CDR3, as DNA: TGTGCCAGCAGCCCTGCCATAAAGTTTGCCTACAATGAGCAGTTCTTC.

This clonotype has ten or more counts. This chain links TRBV6-5 with TRBJ1-1; 9 bases agree with TRBD1. Germline CDR1 and CDR2: MNHEY and SVGAGI. The CDR3 length is 17 residues. V gave up 6 bases and J gave up 0 bases; unmatched junction bases: 11. The CDR3 here is CASSSNRGRGVNTEAFF. In DNA, the CDR3 is TGTGCCAGCAGCTCGAACAGGGGGCGCGGTGTGAACACTGAAGCTTTCTTT.

This chain uses TRBV20-1 with TRBJ2-1; 8 bases map to TRBD2. The CDR3 sequence is 15 residues long. CDR1 DFQATT and CDR2 SNEGSKA come from the germline V gene (reference sequence). Trimming at V came to 1 base and at J to 5 bases, leaving 7 bases not matched to a gene. The CDR3 DNA reads TGCAGTGCTAGAGTGCCCACTAGCGGAAACAATGAGCAGTTCTTC. This codes for CSARVPTSGNNEQFF.

This clonotype was detected a few times. J is TRBJ2-5 and V is TRBV4-3; perhaps TRBD2 as D (5 bases). V lost 0 bases and J lost 4, with 12 bases in between. The CDR3 extends over 15 amino acids. Germline V CDR1 and CDR2: LGHNA, YSLEER. CDR3 sequence: CASSQDLGVGETQYF. As DNA, the CDR3 is TGCGCCAGCAGCCAAGATCTCGGGGTAGGAGAGACCCAGTACTTC.

This clonotype was picked up many times. The chain joins TRBV12-3 or TRBV12-4 to TRBJ1-2; 8 positions agree with TRBD1. With 7 bases clipped from V and 3 bases from J, the junction kept 7 bases outside the gene matches. This CDR3 region has 14 residues. Here the CDR3 DNA reads TGTGCCAGCACCAGCAGGGGGCAGGACTATGGCTACACCTTC. Translation: CASTSRGQDYGYTF.

The gene calls are TRBV10-3 and TRBJ1-4; D gene uncertain. This CDR3 has 17 residues. Trimming pared 0 bases from V and 0 bases from J, leaving 11 bases between. Germline CDR1 ENHRY, CDR2 SYGVKD. The chain's CDR3 is CAISESTQSATNEKLFF. The DNA of the CDR3 is TGTGCCATCAGTGAGTCGACTCAGTCTGCAACTAATGAAAAACTGTTTTTT.

The rearrangement uses TRBV19 and TRBJ2-1; TRBD1 might be the D (6 bases). Trimming took 3 bases from V and 6 from J, leaving 12 bases between them. The CDR3 sequence is 14 residues long. Per the germline V gene, CDR1 is LNHDA and CDR2 is SQIVND (reference sequence). The CDR3 protein is CASSIVQGSNEQFF. The CDR3 DNA follows: TGTGCCAGTAGTATTGTTCAGGGGTCCAATGAGCAGTTCTTC.

This clonotype was seen a handful of times. The rearrangement uses TRBV7-8 and TRBJ2-7; D is undetermined. CDR1 is SGHVS and CDR2 is FQNEAQ in the germline V gene. The CDR3 is made up of 15 amino acids. The ends were cut back, 3 bases at V and 0 bases at J, with 12 bases in the middle. CDR3 loop: CASSFPGLSSYEQYF. The DNA of the CDR3 is TGTGCCAGCAGCTTTCCCGGTTTAAGCTCCTACGAGCAGTACTTC.

A remark on this clonotype: The germline gene is not matched at one end of the junction; a read error may be the cause. The chain recombines TRBV12-3 or TRBV12-4 with TRBJ2-3; D may be TRBD2 (5 bases). CDR3 length equals 15 residues. The CDR3 is CASSLEYSSTETQYF. CDR3 nucleotides: TGTGCCAGCAGTCTGGAATACTCTAGCACAGAAACGCAGTATTTT.